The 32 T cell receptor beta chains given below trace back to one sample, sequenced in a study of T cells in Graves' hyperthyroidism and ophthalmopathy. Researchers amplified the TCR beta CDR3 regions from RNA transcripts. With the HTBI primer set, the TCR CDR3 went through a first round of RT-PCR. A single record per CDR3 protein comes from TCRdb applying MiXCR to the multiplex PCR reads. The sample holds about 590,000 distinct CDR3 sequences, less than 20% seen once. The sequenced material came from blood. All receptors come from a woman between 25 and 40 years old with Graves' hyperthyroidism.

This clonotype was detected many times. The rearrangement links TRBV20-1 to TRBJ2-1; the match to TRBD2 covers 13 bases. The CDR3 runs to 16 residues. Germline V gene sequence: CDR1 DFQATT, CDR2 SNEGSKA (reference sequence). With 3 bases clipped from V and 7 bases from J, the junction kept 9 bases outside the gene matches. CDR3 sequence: CSARQHGTSGTNEQFF. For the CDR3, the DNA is TGCAGTGCTAGGCAACACGGGACTAGCGGGACGAATGAGCAGTTCTTC.

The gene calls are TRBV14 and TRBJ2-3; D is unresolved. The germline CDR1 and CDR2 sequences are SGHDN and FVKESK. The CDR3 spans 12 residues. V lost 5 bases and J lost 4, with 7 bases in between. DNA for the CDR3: TGTGCCAGCAGCTTTAACGCAGATACGCAGTATTTT. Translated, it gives CASSFNADTQYF. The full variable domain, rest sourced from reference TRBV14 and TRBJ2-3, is EAGVTQFPSHSVIEKGQTVTLRCDPISGHDNLYWYRRVMGKEIKFLLHFVKESKQDESGMPNNRFLAERTGGTYSTLKVQPAELEDSGVYFCASSFNADTQYFGPGTRLTVL.

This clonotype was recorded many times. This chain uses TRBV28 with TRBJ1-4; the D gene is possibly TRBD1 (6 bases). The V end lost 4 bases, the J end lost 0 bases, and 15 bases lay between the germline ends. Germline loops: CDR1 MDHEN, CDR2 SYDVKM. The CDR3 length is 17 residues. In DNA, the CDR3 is TGTGCCAGCAGTTGGCCGGGGGGGGGCACAACTAATGAAAAACTGTTTTTT. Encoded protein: CASSWPGGGTTNEKLFF.

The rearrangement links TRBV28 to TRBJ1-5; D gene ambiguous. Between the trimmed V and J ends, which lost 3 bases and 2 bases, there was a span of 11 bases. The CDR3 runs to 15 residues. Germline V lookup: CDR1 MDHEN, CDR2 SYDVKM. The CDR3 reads CASSFWGSGNQPQHF. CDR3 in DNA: TGTGCCAGCAGTTTCTGGGGATCTGGCAATCAGCCCCAGCATTTT.

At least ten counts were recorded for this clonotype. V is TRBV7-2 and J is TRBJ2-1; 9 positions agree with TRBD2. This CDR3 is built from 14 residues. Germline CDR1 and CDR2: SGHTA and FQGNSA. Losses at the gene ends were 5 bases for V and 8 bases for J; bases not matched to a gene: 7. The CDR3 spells CASSTVAGADEQFF. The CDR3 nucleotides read TGTGCCAGCAGCACTGTAGCGGGAGCGGATGAGCAGTTCTTC.

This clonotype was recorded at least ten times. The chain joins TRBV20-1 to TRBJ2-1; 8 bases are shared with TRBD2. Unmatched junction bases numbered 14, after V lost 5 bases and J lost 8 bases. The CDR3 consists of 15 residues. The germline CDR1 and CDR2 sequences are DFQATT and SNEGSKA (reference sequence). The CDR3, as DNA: TGCAGTGCTGCCCCACTAAGCGGGAGTGGTGATGAGCAGTTCTTC. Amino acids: CSAAPLSGSGDEQFF.

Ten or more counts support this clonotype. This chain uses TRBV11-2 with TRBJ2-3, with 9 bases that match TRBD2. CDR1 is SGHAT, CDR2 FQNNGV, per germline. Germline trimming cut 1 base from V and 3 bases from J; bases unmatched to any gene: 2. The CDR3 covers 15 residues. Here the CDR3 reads CASSLVTSGTDTQYF. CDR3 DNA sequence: TGTGCCAGCAGCTTAGTGACTAGCGGAACAGATACGCAGTATTTT.

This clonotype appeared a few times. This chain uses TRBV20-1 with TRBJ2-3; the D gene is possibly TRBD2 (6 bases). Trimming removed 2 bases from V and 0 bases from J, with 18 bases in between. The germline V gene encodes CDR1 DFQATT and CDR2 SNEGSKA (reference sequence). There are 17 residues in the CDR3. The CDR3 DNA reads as TGCAGTGCTAGAACGGGCGGGACCAGTGCTAGCACAGATACGCAGTATTTT. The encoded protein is CSARTGGTSASTDTQYF.

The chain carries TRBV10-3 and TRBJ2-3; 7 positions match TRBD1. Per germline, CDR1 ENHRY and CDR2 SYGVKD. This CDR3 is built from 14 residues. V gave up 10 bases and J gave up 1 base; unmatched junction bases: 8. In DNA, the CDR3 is TGTGCCACCACACCCGGGACAGGCACAGATACGCAGTATTTT. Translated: CATTPGTGTDTQYF.

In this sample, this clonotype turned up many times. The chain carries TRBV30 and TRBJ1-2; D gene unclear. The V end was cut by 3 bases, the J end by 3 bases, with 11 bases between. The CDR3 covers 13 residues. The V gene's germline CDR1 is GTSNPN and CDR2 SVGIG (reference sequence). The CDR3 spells CAWRQEADYGYTF. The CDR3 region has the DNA TGTGCCTGGAGGCAGGAAGCCGACTATGGCTACACCTTC.

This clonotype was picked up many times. The CDR3 protein is CASSFSGVGYEQYF. The DNA for the CDR3 is TGCGCCAGCAGCTTTAGCGGAGTCGGGTACGAGCAGTACTTC. This sequence joins TRBV5-1 and TRBJ2-7, with a possible D match to TRBD2 (6 bases). CDR3 length equals 14 residues. V shed 2 bases and J shed 4 bases, with 13 bases lying between them. Germline assignment: CDR1 SGHRS and CDR2 YFSETQ.

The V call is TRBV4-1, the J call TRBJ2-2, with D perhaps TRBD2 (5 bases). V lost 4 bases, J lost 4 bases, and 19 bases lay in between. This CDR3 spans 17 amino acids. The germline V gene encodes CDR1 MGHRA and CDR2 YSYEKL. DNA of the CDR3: TGCGCCAGCAGCCCGTACCCCCGGGCCGCGGGCACCGGGGAGCTGTTTTTT. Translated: CASSPYPRAAGTGELFF.

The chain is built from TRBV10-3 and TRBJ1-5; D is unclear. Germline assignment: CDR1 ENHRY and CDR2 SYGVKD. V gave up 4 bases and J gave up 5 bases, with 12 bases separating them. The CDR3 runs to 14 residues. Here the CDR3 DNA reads TGTGCCATCAGTGCGTGTTCAAGTGATCAGCCCCAGCATTTT. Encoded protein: CAISACSSDQPQHF.

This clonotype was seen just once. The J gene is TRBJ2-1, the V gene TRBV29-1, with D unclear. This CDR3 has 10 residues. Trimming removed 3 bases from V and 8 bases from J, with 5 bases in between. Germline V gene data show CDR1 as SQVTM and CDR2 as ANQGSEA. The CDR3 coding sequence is TGCAGCGTTGATGGCTATGAGCAGTTCTTC. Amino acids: CSVDGYEQFF.

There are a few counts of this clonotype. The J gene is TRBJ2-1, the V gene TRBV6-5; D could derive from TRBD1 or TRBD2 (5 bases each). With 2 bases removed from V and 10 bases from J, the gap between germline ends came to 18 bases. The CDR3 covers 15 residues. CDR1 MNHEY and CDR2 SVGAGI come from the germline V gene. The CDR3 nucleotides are TGTGCCAGCAGTTACCCGGGGCTCCTTCCCAGCGAGCAGTTCTTC. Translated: CASSYPGLLPSEQFF.

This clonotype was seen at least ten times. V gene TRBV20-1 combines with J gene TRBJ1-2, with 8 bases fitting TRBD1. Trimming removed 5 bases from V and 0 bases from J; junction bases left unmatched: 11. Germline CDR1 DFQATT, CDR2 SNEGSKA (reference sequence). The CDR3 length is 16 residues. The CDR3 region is CSAPLGTGNPNYGYTF. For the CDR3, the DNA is TGCAGTGCTCCTTTGGGGACAGGCAACCCTAACTATGGCTACACCTTC.

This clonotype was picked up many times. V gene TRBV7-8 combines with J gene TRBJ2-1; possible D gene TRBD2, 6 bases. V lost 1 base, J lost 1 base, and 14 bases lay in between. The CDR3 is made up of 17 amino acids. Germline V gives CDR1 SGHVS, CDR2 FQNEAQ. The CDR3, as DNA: TGTGCCAGCAGCTTAGGCGCGGGGCGGAATTCCTACAATGAGCAGTTCTTC. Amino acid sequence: CASSLGAGRNSYNEQFF.

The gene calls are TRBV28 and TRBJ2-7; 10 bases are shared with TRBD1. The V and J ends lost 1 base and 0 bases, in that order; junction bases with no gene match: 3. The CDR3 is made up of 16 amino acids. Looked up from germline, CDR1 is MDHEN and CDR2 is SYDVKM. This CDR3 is CASSLYRQGASYEQYF. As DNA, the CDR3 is TGTGCCAGCAGTTTATATCGACAGGGGGCCTCCTACGAGCAGTACTTC.

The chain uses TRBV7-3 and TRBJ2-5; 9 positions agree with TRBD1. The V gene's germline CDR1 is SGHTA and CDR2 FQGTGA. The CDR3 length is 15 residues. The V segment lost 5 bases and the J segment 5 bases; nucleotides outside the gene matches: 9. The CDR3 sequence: CASSVTQGAGETQYF. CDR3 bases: TGTGCCAGCAGCGTGACACAGGGGGCAGGGGAGACCCAGTACTTC.

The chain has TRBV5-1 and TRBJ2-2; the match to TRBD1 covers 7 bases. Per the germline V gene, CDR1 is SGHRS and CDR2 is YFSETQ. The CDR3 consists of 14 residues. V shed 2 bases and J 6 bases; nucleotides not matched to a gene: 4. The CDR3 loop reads CASSLDRVPGELFF. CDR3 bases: TGCGCCAGCAGCTTAGACAGGGTTCCCGGGGAGCTGTTTTTT.

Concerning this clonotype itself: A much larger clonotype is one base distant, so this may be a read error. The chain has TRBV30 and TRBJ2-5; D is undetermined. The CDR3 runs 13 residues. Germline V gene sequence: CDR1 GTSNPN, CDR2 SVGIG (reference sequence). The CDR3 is CALSVAIQETQYF. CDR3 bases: TGTGCCTTGAGTGTTGCGATACAAGAGACCCAGTACTTC.

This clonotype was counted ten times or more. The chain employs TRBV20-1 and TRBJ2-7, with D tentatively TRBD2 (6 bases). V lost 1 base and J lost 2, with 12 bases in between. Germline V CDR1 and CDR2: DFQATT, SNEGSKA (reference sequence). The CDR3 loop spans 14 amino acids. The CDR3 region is CSARVAEIPYEQYF. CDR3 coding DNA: TGCAGTGCTAGAGTAGCGGAGATTCCCTACGAGCAGTACTTC.

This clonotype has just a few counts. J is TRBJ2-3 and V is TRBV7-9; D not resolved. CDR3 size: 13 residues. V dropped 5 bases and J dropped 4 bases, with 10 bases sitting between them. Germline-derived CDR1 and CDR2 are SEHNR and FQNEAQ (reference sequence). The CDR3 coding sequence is TGTGCCAGCAGCCCCCGCAGAGCAGATACGCAGTATTTT. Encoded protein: CASSPRRADTQYF. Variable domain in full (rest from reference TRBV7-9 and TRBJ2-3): DTGVSQNPRHKITKRGQNVTFRCDPISEHNRLYWYRQTLGQGPEFLTYFQNEAQLEKSRLLSDRFSAERPKGSFSTLEIQRTEQGDSAMYLCASSPRRADTQYFGPGTRLTVL.

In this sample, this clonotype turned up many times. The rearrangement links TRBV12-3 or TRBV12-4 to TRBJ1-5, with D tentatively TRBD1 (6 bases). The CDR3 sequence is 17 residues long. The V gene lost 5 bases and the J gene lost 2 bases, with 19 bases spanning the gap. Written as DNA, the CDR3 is TGTGCCAGCAGTCCGAAGGGACACCTGGTGGGCAATCAGCCCCAGCATTTT. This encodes CASSPKGHLVGNQPQHF.

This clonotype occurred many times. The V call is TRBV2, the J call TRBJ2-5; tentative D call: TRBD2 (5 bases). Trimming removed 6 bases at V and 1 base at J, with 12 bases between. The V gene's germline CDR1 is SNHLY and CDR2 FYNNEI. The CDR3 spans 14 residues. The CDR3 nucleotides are TGTGCCAGCAGGGGGAGAGCACTCCAAGAGACCCAGTACTTC. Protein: CASRGRALQETQYF.

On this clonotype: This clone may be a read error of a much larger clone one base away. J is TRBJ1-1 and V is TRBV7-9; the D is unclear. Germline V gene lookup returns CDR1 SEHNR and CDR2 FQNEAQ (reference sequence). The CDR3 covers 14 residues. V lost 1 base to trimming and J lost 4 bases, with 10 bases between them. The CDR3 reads CASSLDLTSTEAFF. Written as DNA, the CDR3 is TGTGCCAGCAGCTTAGATCTCACGAGCACTGAAGCTTTCTTT. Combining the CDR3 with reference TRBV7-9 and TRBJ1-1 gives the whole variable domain DTGVSQNPRHKITKRGQNVTFRCDPISEHNRLYWYRQTLGQGPEFLTYFQNEAQLEKSRLLSDRFSAERPKGSFSTLEIQRTEQGDSAMYLCASSLDLTSTEAFFGQGTRLTVV.

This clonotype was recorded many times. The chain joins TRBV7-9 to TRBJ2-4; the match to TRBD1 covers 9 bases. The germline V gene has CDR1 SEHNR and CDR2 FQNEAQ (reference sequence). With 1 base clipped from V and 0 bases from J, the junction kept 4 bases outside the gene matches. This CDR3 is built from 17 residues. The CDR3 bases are TGTGCCAGCAGCTTAGTGGACAGGGGACTAGCCAAAAACATTCAGTACTTC. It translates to CASSLVDRGLAKNIQYF.

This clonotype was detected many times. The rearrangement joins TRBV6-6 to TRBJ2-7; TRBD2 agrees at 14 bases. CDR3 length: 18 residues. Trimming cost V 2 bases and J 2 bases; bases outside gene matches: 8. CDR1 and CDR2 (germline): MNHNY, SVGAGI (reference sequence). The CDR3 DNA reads TGTGCCAGCAGTTACGACGGGACTAGCGGGAGTTCTACCTACGAGCAGTACTTC. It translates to CASSYDGTSGSSTYEQYF.

As DNA, the CDR3 is TGTGCCAGCAGTCCGCCACCGGCGGTTTTCGGGAGGGCCGTCGAGCAGTACTTC. This sequence encodes CASSPPPAVFGRAVEQYF. The chain joins TRBV27 to TRBJ2-7; 8 bases align to TRBD2. From germline, CDR1 is MNHEY and CDR2 SMNVEV (reference sequence). The CDR3 is 18 amino acids. Trimming took 5 bases from V and 6 from J; bases not matched to a gene: 21.

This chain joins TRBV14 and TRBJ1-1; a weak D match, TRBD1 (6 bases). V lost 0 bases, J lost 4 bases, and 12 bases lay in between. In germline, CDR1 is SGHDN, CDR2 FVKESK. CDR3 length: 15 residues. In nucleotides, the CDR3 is TGTGCCAGCAGCCAAGATGTCCCAGGGGTCACTGAAGCTTTCTTT. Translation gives CASSQDVPGVTEAFF. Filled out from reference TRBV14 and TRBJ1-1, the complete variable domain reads EAGVTQFPSHSVIEKGQTVTLRCDPISGHDNLYWYRRVMGKEIKFLLHFVKESKQDESGMPNNRFLAERTGGTYSTLKVQPAELEDSGVYFCASSQDVPGVTEAFFGQGTRLTVV.

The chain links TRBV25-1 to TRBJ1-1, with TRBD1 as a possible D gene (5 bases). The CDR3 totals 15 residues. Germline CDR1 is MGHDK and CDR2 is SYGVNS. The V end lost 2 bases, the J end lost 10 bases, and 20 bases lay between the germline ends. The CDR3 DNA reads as TGTGCCAGCAGTGAAACCAGGGCTACGGAAGGACTAGCTTTCTTT. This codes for CASSETRATEGLAFF. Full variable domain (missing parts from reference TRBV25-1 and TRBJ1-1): EADIYQTPRYLVIGTGKKITLECSQTMGHDKMYWYQQDPGMELHLIHYSYGVNSTEKGDLSSESTVSRIRTEHFPLTLESARPSHTSQYLCASSETRATEGLAFFGQGTRLTVV.

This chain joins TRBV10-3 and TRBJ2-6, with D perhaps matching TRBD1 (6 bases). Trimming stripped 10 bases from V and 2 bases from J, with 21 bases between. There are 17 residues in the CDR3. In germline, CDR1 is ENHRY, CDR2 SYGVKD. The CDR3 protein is CASQGFGGLTGANVLTF. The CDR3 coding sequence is TGTGCCAGCCAGGGGTTTGGGGGATTGACTGGGGCCAACGTCCTGACTTTC.